This TCR beta chain was recorded in a study of cytotoxic CD8 clonotypes in ibrutinib-treated CLL. Turning to the study itself: Enrolment comprised over ten relapsed/refractory and over 14 treatment-naive patients; under 18 were IGHV unmutated.

Worth noting for this clone: Its target is unknown.

Regarding the study as a whole: Clonality increased at ibrutinib response and stayed stable in sustained remission. At progression, however, it fell back toward baseline. The study found baseline clonality above age-matched healthy donors, tracking circulating CD8+ T-cell counts.

Sequencing used immunoSEQ multiplex PCR; TCRdb keeps in-frame clones, though not all of them. In the table there are around 50,000 clones, roughly three fifths of which are singletons. Germline-derived CDR1 and CDR2 are SNHLY and FYNNEI. The trim removed 8 bases at V and 1 base at J, leaving 10 bases unmatched. There are 15 residues in the CDR3. The clonotype originates from a human donor with chronic lymphocytic leukemia. The specimen was PBMCs, collected after 24 months of ibrutinib treatment. V gene TRBV2 combines with J gene TRBJ1-1; 7 bases line up with TRBD1. CDR3 residues: CASAGQTLGNTEAFF. For the CDR3, the DNA is TGTGCCAGCGCGGGACAGACTTTGGGGAACACTGAAGCTTTCTTT. Filled out from reference TRBV2 and TRBJ1-1, the complete variable domain reads EPEVTQTPSHQVTQMGQEVILRCVPISNHLYFYWYRQILGQKVEFLVSFYNNEISEKSEIFDDQFSVERPDGSNFTLKIRSTKLEDSAMYFCASAGQTLGNTEAFFGQGTRLTVV.